This T cell receptor beta chain was captured in a study of chronic HIV infection and antiretroviral therapy. This clonotype was observed a handful of times. From the 5' RACE reads, TCRdb called clonotypes with MiXCR, one entry per CDR3 protein. The profile covers about 48,000 distinct CDR3 sequences, with 15% to 20% appearing a single time and about 2.7% taken by the ten largest. The sample comprised peripheral blood. The clonotype originates from an adult who had HIV and had not received antiretroviral therapy, or was an uninfected healthy control (not recorded which).

The CDR3 reads CASSPPPVLNTEAFF. The CDR3 DNA reads as TGTGCCAGCAGTCCCCCCCCGGTGTTAAACACTGAAGCTTTCTTT. The rearrangement joins TRBV28 to TRBJ1-1; no definite D call. CDR3 length equals 15 residues. Trimming cost V 5 bases and J 2 bases, with 15 bases left between them. From germline, CDR1 is MDHEN and CDR2 SYDVKM. The full variable domain, rest sourced from reference TRBV28 and TRBJ1-1, is DVKVTQSSRYLVKRTGEKVFLECVQDMDHENMFWYRQDPGLGLRLIYFSYDVKMKEKGDIPEGYSVSREKKERFSLILESASTNQTSMYLCASSPPPVLNTEAFFGQGTRLTVV.